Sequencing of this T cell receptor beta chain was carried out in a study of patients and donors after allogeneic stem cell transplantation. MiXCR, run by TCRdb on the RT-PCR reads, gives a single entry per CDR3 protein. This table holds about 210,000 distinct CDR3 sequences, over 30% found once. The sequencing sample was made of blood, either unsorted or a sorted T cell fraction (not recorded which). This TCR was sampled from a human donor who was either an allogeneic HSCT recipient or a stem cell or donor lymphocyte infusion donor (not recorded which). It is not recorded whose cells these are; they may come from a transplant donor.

CDR3 DNA: TGTGCCAGCAGTTCGACAGGTGCCGGCTACACCTTC. Translating gives CASSSTGAGYTF. The chain uses TRBV12-3 or TRBV12-4 and TRBJ1-2, with D possibly being TRBD1 (6 bases). The CDR3 runs 12 residues. Trimming pared 4 bases from V and 8 bases from J, leaving 11 bases between.